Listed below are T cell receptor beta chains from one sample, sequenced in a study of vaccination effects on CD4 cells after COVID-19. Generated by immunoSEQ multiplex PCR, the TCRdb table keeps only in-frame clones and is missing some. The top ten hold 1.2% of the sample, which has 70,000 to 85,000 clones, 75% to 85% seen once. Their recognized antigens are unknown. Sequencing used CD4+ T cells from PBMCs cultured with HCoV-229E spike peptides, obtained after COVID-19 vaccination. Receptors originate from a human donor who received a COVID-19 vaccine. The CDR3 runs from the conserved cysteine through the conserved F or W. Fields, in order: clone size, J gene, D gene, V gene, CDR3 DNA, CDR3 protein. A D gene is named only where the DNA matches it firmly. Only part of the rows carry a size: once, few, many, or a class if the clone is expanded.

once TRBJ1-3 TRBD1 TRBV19 TGTGCCAGTAGTTCGGGGGACAGCCGAAACACCATATATTTT CASSSGDSRNTIYF
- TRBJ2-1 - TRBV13 TGTGCCAGCAGCTTAGGCGTTTTTAGGGACACTTCGGCCAATGAGCAGTTCTTC CASSLGVFRDTSANEQFF
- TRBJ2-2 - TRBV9 TGTGCCAGCAGCGTAGGCTCAGCTGCTGCCGGGGAGCTGTTTTTT CASSVGSAAAGELFF
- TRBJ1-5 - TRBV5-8 TGTGCCAGCTCCCAGGGGTGGATGGGCAATCAGCCCCAGCATTTT CASSQGWMGNQPQHF
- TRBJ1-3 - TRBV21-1 TGTGCCAGCAGCAAACCCCCTACAGAGAATGGAAACACCATATATTTT CASSKPPTENGNTIYF
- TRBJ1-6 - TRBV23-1 TGCGCCAGCAGTCATCCGAGGGTTTGGGAAAGCTCCTATAATTCACCCCTCCACTTT CASSHPRVWESSYNSPLHF
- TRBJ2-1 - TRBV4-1 TGCGCCAGCAGCCAAGTTCAGGTCGGCAATGAGCAGTTCTTC CASSQVQVGNEQFF
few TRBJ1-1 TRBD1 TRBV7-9 TGTGCCAGCAGCTTGACAGGGGCTAGTGAAGCTTTCTTT CASSLTGASEAFF
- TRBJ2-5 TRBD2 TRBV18 TGTGCCAGCTCTAGCGGGGGGCCCCAAGAGACCCAGTACTTC CASSSGGPQETQYF
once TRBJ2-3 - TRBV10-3 TGTGCCATCAGCCGGGATGCCACAGATACGCAGTATTTT CAISRDATDTQYF
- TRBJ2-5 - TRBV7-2 TGTGCCAGCAGCTATCAAAGCACAGGGTTCCAAGAGTACTTC CASSYQSTGFQEYF
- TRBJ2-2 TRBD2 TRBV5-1 TGCGCCAGTTTACCGGGAGCGGGGGGATCGAACACCGGGGAGCTGTTTTTT CASLPGAGGSNTGELFF
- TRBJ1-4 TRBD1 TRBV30 TGTGCCTGGAGTCCAGGACAGGGATATGAAAAACTGTTTTTT CAWSPGQGYEKLFF
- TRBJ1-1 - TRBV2 TGTGCCACCCGGAGGGGAGACACTGAAGCTTTCTTT CATRRGDTEAFF
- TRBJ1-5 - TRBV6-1 TGTGCCAGCAGTGATGTTGGCACCAATCAGCCCCAGCATTTT CASSDVGTNQPQHF
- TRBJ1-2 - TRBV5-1 TGCGCCAGCAGCCCCTCCGGGGCCGACCACTATGGCTACACCTTC CASSPSGADHYGYTF
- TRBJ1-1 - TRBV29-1 TGCAGCGCCGGAGAGGTGAATGCTTTCTTT CSAGEVNAFF
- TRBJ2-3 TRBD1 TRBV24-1 TGTGCCACCAGTGACCTTCGGACAGGGGAAACAGATACGCAGTATTTT CATSDLRTGETDTQYF